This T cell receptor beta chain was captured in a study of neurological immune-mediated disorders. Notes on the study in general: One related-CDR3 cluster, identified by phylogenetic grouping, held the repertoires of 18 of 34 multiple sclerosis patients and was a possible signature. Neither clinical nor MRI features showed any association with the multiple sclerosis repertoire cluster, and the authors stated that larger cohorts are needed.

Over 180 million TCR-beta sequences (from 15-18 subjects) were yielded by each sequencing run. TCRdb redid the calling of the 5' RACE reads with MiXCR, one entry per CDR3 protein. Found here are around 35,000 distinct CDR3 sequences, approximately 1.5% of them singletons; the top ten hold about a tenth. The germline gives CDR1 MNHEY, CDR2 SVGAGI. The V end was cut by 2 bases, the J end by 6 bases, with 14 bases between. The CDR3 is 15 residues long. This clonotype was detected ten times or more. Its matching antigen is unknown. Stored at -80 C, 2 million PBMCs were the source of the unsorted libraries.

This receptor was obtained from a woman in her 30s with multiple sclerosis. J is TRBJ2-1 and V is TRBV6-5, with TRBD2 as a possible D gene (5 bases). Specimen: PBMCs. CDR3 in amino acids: CASSYSLAPGNEQFF. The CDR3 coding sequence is TGTGCCAGCAGTTACAGCCTAGCCCCGGGCAATGAGCAGTTCTTC.